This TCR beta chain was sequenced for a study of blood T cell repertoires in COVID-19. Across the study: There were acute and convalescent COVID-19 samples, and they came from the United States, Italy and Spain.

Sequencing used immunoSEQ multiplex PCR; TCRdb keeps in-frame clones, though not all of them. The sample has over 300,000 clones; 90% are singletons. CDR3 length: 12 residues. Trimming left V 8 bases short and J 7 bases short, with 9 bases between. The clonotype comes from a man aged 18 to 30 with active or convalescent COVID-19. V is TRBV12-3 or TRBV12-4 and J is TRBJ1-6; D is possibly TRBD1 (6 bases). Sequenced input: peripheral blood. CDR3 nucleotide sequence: TGTGCCAGCGGACAGAAAAATTCACCCCTCCACTTT. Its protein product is CASGQKNSPLHF.